The present T cell receptor (beta chain) was sequenced within a study of blood T cell repertoires in COVID-19. Overall study context: From the United States, Italy and Spain came samples of acute and convalescent COVID-19. Sources were T cells, B-cell-depleted T cells, or PBMCs; the material itself was cDNA or gDNA.

Trimming took off 5 bases at V and 6 bases at J, with 11 bases between the two ends. The CDR3 is made up of 11 amino acids. CDR1 and CDR2 (germline): DFQATT, SNEGSKA (reference sequence). In the original processing: Amplification with reference gene primers provided the estimates of nucleated cell counts. Profiled with immunoSEQ multiplex PCR; TCRdb holds only in-frame clones, not every one. The D gene and trimming were derived from the DNA, and the V and J assignments and clone size from that table. The sample contains under 30,000 clones, around 83% of which appear only once. The sequencing input was peripheral blood. The source is a human donor in a cohort sampled during active COVID-19. This sequence joins TRBV20-1 and TRBJ2-7; D possibly corresponds to TRBD2 (6 bases). CDR3 amino acids: CSARSGSEQYF. Written as DNA, the CDR3 is TGCAGTGCTCGCAGCGGGTCCGAGCAGTACTTC.